This section outlines one T cell receptor beta chain sequence together with its context. Its antigen remains unidentified. These data belong to a study of response to subunit inactivated influenza vaccine. TCRdb analysed the RT-PCR reads with MiXCR anew, one entry per CDR3 protein. Here the sample spans approximately 730,000 distinct CDR3 sequences, about 15% being singletons. Findings and caveats of the study: Authors proposed each seasonal influenza vaccination draws in few new T cells.

The V and J ends lost 5 bases and 7 bases, in that order; junction bases with no gene match: 8. The germline CDR1 and CDR2 sequences are DFQATT and SNEGSKA (reference sequence). This CDR3 comprises 13 residues. Sequenced here: PBMCs from blood, sampled 14 to 15 days before vaccination. The chain employs TRBV20-1 and TRBJ2-1; 7 nucleotides align to TRBD2. This TCR was recovered from a man in his fifties who received an inactivated influenza vaccine. In DNA form, the CDR3 reads TGCAGTGCTTGGGAGGGGCCAAAAAATGAGCAGTTCTTC. Its protein product is CSAWEGPKNEQFF.